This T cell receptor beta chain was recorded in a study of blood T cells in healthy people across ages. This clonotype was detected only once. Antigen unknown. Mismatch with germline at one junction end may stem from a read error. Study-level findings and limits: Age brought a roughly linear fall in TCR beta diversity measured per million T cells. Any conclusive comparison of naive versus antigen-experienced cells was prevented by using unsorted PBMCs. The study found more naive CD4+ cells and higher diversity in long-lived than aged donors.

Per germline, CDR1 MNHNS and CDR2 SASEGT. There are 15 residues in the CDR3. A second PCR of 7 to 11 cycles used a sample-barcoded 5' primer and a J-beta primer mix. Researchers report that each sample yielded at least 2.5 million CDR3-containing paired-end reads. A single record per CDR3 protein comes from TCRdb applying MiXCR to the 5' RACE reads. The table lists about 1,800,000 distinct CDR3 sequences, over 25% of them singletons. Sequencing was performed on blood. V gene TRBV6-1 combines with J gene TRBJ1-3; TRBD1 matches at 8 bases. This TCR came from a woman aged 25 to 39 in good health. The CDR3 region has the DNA TGTGCCAGCAGTGAAATGGGGACAGGTGGAACCACCATATATTTT. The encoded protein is CASSEMGTGGTTIYF.